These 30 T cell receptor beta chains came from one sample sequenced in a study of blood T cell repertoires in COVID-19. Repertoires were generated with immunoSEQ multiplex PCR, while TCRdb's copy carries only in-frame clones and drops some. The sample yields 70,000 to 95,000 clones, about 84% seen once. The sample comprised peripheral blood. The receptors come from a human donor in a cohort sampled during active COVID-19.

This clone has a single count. CDR3 sequence reads: CASSRTERNTEAFF. The CDR3 nucleotides read TGTGCCAGCAGTCGGACAGAGAGGAACACTGAAGCTTTCTTT. The chain combines TRBV6-5 with TRBJ1-1; D might be TRBD1 (6 bases). The V and J ends lost 5 bases and 1 base respectively, with 11 bases between them. The CDR3 extends over 14 amino acids. Germline CDR1 MNHEY, CDR2 SVGAGI.

The DNA of the CDR3 is TGTGCCACCAGTGACACCGGGACAGGCCGGTCCGAGCAGTACTTC. It yields the protein CATSDTGTGRSEQYF. This chain connects TRBV24-1 to TRBJ2-7, with 8 bases matching TRBD1. CDR3 length: 15 residues. With 4 bases clipped from V and 6 bases from J, the junction kept 10 bases outside the gene matches. Germline assignment: CDR1 KGHDR and CDR2 SFDVKD.

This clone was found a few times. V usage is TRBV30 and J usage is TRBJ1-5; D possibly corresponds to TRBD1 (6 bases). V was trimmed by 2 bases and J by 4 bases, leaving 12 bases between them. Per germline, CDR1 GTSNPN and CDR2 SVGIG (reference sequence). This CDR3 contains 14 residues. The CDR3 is CAWSTGTPNQPQHF. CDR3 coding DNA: TGTGCCTGGAGTACCGGGACACCTAATCAGCCCCAGCATTTT.

The CDR3 nucleotides read TGTGCCAGCCCCCCGCTAGGCACCGGGGAGCTGTTTTTT. Amino acids: CASPPLGTGELFF. The V gene is TRBV21-1, the J gene TRBJ2-2; TRBD2, the D gene given by the table, was not confirmed from the DNA. TRBV21-1 is designated a pseudogene. This CDR3 contains 13 residues.

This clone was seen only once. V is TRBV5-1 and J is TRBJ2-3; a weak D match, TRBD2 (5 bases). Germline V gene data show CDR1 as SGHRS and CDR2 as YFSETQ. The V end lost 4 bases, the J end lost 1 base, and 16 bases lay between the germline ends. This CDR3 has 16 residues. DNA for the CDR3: TGCGCCAGCAGCCTCCCCCTAGCATCCGGCACAGATACGCAGTATTTT. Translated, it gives CASSLPLASGTDTQYF.

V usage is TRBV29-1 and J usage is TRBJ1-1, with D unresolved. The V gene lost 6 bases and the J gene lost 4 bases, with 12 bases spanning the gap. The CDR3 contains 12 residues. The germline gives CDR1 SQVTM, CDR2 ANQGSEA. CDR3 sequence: CSVARPSTEAFF. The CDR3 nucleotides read TGCAGCGTAGCCCGCCCGAGCACTGAAGCTTTCTTT.

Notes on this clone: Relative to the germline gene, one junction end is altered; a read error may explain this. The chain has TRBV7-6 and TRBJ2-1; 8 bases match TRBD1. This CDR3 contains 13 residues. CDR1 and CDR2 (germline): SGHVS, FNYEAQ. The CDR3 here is CASTLQQGGEQFF. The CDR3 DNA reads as TGTGCCAGCACCTTACAACAGGGGGGTGAGCAGTTCTTC.

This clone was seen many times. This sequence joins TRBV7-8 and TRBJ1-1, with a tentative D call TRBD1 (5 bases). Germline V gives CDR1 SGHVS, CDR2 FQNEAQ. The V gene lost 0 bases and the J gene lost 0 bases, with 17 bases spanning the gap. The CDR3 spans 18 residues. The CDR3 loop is CASSLALGGRGLNTEAFF. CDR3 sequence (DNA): TGTGCCAGCAGCTTAGCGCTTGGGGGGAGAGGATTGAACACTGAAGCTTTCTTT.

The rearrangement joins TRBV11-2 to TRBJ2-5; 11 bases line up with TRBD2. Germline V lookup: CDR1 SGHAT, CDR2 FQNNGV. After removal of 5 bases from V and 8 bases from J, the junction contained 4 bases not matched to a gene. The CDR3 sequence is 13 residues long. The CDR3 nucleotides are TGTGCCAGCAGCACCGGGACTAGCGGAACCCAGTACTTC. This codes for CASSTGTSGTQYF.

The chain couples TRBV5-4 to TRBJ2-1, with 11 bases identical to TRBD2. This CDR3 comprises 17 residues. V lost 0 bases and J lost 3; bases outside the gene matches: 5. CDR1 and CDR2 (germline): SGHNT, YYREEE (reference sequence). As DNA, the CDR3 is TGTGCCAGCAGCTTGGGGACTAGCGGGTGGAACTACAATGAGCAGTTCTTC. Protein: CASSLGTSGWNYNEQFF.

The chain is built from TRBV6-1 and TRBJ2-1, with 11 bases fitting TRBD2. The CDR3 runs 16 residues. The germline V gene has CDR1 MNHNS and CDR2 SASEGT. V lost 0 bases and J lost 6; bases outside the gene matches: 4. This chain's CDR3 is CASSEALLAGANEQFF. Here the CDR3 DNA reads TGTGCCAGCAGTGAAGCCCTACTAGCGGGAGCCAATGAGCAGTTCTTC.

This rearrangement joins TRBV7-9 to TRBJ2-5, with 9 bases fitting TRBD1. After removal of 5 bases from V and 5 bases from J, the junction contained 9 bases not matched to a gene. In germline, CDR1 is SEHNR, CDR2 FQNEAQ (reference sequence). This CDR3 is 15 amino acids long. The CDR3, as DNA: TGTGCCAGCAGCCATCCGACAGGGGGTGTGGAGACCCAGTACTTC. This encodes CASSHPTGGVETQYF.

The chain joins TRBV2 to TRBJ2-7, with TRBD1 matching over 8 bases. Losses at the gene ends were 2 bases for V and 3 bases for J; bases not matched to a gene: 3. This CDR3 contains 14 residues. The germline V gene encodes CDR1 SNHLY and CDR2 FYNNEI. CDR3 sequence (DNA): TGTGCCAGCAGTGAATACGGACAGGGCTACGAGCAGTACTTC. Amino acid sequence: CASSEYGQGYEQYF.

The CDR3 loop reads CASSPTTGPSGNTEAFF. Written as DNA, the CDR3 is TGTGCCAGCAGCCCCACGACAGGACCCTCGGGGAACACTGAAGCTTTCTTT. The V call is TRBV9, the J call TRBJ1-1; tentatively, D is TRBD1 (6 bases). The CDR3 is 17 amino acids. Germline V CDR1 and CDR2: SGDLS, YYNGEE. V was pared by 4 bases and J by 1 base, with 20 bases between.

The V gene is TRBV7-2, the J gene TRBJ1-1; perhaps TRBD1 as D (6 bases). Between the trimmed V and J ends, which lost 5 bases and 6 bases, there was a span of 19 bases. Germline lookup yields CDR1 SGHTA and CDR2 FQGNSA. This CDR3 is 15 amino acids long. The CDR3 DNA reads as TGTGCCAGCAGCCCCCAGACAGGACTTCGCGCTGAAGCTTTCTTT. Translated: CASSPQTGLRAEAFF.

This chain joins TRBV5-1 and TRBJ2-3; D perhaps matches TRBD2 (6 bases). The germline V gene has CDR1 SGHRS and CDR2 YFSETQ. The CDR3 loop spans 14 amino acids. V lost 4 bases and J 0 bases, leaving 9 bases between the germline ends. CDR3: CASSPGLSTDTQYF. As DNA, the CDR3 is TGCGCCAGCAGCCCCGGACTAAGCACAGATACGCAGTATTTT.

CDR3 loop: CASSLLAESYEQYF. In DNA, the CDR3 is TGCGCCAGCAGCTTGTTGGCAGAATCCTACGAGCAGTACTTC. This chain links TRBV5-1 with TRBJ2-7, with D unresolved. Germline CDR1 is SGHRS and CDR2 is YFSETQ. The V end lost 1 base, the J end lost 1 base, and 9 bases lay between the germline ends. There are 14 residues in the CDR3.

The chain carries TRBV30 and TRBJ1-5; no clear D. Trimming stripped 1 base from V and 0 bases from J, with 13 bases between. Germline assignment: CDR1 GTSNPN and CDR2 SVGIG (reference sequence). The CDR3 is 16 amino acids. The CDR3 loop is CAWSGRTAHSNQPQHF. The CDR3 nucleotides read TGTGCCTGGAGTGGGCGTACAGCCCATAGCAATCAGCCCCAGCATTTT.

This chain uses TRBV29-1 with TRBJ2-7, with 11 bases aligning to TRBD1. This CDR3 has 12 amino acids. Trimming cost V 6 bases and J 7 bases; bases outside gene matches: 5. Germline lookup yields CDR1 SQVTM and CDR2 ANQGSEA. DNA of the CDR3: TGCAGCGTAACCGGGACAGGGGGAGAGCAGTACTTC. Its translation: CSVTGTGGEQYF.

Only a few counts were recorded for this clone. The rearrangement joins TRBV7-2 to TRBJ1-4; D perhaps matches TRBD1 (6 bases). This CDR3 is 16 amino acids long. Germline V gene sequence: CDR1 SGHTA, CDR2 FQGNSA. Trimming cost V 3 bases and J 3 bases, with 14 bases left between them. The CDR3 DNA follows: TGTGCCAGCAGCTTGCAGGGGCTGTTAGCTAATGAAAAACTGTTTTTT. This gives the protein CASSLQGLLANEKLFF.

The DNA of the CDR3 is TGTGCCAGCAGTCCCTCTCCTAACTATGGCTACACCTTC. Translated: CASSPSPNYGYTF. The V and J genes are TRBV28 and TRBJ1-2; D is undetermined. V lost 5 bases, J lost 0 bases, and 7 bases lay in between. Germline V gene sequence: CDR1 MDHEN, CDR2 SYDVKM. This CDR3 contains 13 residues.

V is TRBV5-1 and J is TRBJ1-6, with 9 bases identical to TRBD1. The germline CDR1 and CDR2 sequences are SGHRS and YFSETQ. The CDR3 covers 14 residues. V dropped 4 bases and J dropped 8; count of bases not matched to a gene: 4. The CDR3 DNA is TGCGCCAGCAGCGGGGGGACAGGGCATTCACCCCTCCACTTT. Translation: CASSGGTGHSPLHF.

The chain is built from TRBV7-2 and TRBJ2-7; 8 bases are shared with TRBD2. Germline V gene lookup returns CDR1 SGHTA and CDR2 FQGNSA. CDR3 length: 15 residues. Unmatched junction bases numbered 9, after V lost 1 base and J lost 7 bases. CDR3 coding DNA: TGTGCCAGCAGCTTAGTTCGGGGGGGCCTAGGAGAGCAGTACTTC. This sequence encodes CASSLVRGGLGEQYF.

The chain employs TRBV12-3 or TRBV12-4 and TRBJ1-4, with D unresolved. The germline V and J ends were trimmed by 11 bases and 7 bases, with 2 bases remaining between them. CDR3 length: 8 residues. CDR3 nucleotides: TGTGCCCGTGAAAAACTGTTTTTT. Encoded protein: CAREKLFF.

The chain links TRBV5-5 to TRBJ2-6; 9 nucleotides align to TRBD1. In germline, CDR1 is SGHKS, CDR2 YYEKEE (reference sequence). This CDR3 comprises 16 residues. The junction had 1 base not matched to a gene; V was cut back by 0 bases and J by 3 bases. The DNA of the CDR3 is TGTGCCAGCAGCTTGGGGGACAGGGTTGGGGCCAACGTCCTGACTTTC. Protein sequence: CASSLGDRVGANVLTF. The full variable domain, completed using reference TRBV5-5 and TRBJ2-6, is DAGVTQSPTHLIKTRGQQVTLRCSPISGHKSVSWYQQVLGQGPQFIFQYYEKEERGRGNFPDRFSARQFPNYSSELNVNALLLGDSALYLCASSLGDRVGANVLTFGAGSRLTVL.

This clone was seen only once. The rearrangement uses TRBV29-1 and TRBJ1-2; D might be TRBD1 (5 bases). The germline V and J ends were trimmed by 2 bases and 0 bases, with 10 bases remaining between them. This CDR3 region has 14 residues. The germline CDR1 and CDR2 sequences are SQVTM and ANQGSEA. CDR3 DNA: TGCAGCGTTGAAACCGAGGACACTAACTATGGCTACACCTTC. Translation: CSVETEDTNYGYTF.

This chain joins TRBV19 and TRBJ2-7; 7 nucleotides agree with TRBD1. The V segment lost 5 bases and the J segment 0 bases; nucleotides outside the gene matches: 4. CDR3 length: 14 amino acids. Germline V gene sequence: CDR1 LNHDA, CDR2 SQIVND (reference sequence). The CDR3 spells CASSGQVSSYEQYF. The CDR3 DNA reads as TGTGCCAGTAGTGGACAGGTTAGCTCCTACGAGCAGTACTTC.

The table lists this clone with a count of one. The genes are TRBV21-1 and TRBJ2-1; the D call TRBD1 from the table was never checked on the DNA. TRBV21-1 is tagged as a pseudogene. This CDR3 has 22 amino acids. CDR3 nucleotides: TGTGCCAGCAGCAAAGGGGTAGGAACAGGGAAATTGATTCGGAGCTCCTACAATGAGCAGTTCTTC. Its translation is CASSKGVGTGKLIRSSYNEQFF.

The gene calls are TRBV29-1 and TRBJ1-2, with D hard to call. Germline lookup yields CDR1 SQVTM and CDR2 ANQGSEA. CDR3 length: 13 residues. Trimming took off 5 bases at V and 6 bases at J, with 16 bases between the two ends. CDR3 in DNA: TGCAGCGTTCTTGACGACTACATCCATGGCTACACCTTC. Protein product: CSVLDDYIHGYTF. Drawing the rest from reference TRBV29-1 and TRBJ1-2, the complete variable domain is SAVISQKPSRDICQRGTSLTIQCQVDSQVTMMFWYRQQPGQSLTLIATANQGSEATYESGFVIDKFPISRPNLTFSTLTVSNMSPEDSSIYLCSVLDDYIHGYTFGSGTRLTVV.

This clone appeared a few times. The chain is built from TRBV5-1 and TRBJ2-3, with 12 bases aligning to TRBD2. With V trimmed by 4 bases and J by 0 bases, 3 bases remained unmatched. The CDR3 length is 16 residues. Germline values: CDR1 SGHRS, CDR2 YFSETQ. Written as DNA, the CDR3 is TGCGCCAGCAGCACCGGGACTAGCGGGAGCACAGATACGCAGTATTTT. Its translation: CASSTGTSGSTDTQYF. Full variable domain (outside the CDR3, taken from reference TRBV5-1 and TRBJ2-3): KAGVTQTPRYLIKTRGQQVTLSCSPISGHRSVSWYQQTPGQGLQFLFEYFSETQRNKGNFPGRFSGRQFSNSRSEMNVSTLELGDSALYLCASSTGTSGSTDTQYFGPGTRLTVL.